The source of this TCR beta chain is a study of shared clonotypes between healthy human individuals. The germline gives CDR1 SGHRS, CDR2 YFSETQ. Trimming shortened V by 4 bases and J by 0 bases, and 13 bases separated the two germline ends. The CDR3 covers 16 residues. Assay: immunoSEQ multiplex PCR; the TCRdb copy retains only in-frame clones and omits some. This table has a few million clones, around nine tenths appearing once. V is TRBV5-1 and J is TRBJ1-4; D is unresolved. The receptor was isolated from a man aged 18-30 years in good health. Material for sequencing was naive CD4+ T cells sorted from blood. Specified subset: CD45RA+ positively selected. This chain's CDR3 is CASSPGPAATNEKLFF. CDR3 bases: TGCGCCAGCAGCCCTGGGCCAGCCGCAACTAATGAAAAACTGTTTTTT.